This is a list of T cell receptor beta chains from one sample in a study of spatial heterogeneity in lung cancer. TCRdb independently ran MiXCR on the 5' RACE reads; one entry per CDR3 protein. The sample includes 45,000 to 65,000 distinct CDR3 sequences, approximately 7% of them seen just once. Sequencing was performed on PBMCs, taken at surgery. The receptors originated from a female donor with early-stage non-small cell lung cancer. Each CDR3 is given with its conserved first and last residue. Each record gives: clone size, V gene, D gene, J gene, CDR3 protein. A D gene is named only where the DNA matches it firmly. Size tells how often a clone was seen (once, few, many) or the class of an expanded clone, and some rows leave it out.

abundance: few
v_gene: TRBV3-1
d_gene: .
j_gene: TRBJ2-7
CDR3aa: CASSQGPGSSYEQYF

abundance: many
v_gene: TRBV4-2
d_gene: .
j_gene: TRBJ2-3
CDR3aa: CASTLKTAGPATDTQYF

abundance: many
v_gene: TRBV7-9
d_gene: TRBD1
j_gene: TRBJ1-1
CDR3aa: CASRSYRGNTEAFF

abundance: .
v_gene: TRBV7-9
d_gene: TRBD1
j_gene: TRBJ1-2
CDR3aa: CASSLGTGADYGYTF

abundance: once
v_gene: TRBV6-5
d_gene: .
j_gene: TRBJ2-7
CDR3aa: CASSYLGPSYEQHF

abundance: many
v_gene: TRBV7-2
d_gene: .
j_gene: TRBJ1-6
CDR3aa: CASSLYGRNSPLHF

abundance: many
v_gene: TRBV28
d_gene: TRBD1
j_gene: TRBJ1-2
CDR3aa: CASSFYDRGIGYTF

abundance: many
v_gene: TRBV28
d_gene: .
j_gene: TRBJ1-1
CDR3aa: CASSLPLQGGGNTEAFF

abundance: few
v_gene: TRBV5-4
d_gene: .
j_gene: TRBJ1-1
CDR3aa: CASSLGGSVEAFF

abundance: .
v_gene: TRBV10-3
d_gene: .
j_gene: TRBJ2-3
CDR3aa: CATQESIYLTDTQYF

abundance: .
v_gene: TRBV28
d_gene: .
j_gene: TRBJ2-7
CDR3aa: CASRHSYEQYF

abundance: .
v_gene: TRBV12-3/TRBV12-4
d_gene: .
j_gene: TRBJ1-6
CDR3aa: CASSTQGASYNSPLHF

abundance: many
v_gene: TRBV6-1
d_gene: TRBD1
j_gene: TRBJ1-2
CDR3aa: CASTPTGTDYGYTF

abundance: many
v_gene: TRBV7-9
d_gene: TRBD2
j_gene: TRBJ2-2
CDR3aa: CALKGGLNTGELFF

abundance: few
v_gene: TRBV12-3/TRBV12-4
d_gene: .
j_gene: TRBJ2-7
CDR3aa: CASSPAGHPFMLEQYF

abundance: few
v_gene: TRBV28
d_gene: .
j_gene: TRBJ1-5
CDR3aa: CASRTPNQPQHF

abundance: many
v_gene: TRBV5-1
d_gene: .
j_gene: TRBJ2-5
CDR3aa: CASSFTPGVETQYF

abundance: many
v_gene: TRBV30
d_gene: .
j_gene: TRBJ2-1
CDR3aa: CAWSLQAYNEQFF

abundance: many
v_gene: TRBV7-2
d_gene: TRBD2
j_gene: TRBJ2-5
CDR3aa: CASTHRIAGLQETQYF

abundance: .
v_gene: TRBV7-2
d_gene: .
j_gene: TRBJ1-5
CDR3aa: CASSLSSSDQPQHF

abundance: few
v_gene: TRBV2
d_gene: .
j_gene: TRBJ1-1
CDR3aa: CASKSGVEAFF

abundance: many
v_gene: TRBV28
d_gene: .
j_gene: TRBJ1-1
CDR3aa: CASSLGHTEAFF

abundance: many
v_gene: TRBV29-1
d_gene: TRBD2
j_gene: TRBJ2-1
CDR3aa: CSVVGRGVYNEQFF

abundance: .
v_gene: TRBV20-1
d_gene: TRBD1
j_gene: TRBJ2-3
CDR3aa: CSASGEGTGVSDTQYF

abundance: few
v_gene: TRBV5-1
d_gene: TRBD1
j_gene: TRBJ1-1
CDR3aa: CASSLHGTGWYGVTEAFF

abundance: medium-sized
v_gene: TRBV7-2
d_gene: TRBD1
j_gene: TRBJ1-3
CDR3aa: CASSSDRSSGNTIYF

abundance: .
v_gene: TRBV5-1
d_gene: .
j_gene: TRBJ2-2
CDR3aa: CASSLVDSTTGELFF

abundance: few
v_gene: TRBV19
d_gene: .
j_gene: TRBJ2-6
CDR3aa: CASSIDRGRSGANVLTF

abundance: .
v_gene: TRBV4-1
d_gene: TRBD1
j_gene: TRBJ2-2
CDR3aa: CASGDRGNTGELFF

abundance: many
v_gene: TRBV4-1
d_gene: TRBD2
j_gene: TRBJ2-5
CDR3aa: CASSQDPLAGEETQYF

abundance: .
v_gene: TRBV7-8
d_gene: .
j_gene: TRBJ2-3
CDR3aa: CASSFRVDTQYF

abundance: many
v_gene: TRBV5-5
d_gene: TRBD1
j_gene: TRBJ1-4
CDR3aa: CASSLGGGAIEKLFF

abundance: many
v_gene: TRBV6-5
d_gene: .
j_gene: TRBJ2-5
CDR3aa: CASKEVSHRETQYF

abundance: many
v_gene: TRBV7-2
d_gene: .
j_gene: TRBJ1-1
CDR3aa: CASSLVGRNTEAFF

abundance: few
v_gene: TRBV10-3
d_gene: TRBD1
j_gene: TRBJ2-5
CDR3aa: CATGQGRETQYF

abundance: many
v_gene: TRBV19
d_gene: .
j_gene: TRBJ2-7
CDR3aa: CASNPRDGSYEQYF

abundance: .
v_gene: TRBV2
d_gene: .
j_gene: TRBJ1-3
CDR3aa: CASTAKGTGNTIYF

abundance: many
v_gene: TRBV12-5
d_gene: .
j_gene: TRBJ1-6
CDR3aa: CASGFPGSPSPLHF

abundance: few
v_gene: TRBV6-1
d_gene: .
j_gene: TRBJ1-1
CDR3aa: CAIAGPNTEAFF

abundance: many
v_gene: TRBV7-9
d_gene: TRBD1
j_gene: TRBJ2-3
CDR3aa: CASSLGQGVDTQYF

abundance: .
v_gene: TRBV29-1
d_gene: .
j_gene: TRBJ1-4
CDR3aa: CSVEISQGMEEKLFF

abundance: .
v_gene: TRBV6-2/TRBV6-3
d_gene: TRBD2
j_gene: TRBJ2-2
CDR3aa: CATAVLATGELFF

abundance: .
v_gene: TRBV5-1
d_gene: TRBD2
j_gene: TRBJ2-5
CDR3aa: CASSPGGAQETQYF

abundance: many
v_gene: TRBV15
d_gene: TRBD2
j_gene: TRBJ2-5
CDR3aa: CATSRRLAVGETQYF

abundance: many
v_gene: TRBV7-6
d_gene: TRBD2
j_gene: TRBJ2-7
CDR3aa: CASSLYVAGSSYEQYF

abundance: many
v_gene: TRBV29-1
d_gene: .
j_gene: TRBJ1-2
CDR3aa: CSVESPGGGYTF

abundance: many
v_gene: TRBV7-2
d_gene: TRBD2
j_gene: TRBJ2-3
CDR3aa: CASSLAAGQDTQYF

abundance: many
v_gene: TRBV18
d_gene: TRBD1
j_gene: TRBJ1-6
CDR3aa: CASSPGTGLDSPLHF

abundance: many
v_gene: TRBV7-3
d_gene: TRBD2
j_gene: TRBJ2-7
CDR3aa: CASSLNPGLAGAEQYF

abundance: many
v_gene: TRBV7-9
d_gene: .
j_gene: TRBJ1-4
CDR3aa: CASTSGGGGELFF

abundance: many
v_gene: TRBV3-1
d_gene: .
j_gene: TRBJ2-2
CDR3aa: CASSQGGWGTTGELFF

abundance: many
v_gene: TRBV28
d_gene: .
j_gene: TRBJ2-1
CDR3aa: CASSLVSGANEQFF

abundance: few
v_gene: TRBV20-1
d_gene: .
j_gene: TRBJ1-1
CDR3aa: CSVSRGRLNTEAFF

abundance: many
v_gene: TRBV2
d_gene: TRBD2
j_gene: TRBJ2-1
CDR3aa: CASNLGLVNEQFF

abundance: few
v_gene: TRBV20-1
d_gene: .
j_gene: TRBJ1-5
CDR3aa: CSATENPIRPQHF

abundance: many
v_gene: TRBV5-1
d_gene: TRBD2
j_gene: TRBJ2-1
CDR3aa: CASSPGLAGNNEQFF

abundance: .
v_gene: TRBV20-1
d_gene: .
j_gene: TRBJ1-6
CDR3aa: CSARDHYGSYNSPLHF